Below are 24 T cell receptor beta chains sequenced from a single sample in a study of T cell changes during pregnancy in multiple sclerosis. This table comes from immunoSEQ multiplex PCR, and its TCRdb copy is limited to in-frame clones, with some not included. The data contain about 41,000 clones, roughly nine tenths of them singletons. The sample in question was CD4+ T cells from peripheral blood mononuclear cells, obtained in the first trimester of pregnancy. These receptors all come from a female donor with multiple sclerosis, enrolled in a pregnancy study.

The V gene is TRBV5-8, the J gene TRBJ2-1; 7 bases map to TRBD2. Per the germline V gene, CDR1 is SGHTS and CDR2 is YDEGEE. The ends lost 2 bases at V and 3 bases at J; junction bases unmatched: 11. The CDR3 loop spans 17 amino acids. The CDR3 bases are TGTGCCAGCAGCTTCTATCTGCAAAGCGGGAACTACAATGAGCAGTTCTTC. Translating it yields CASSFYLQSGNYNEQFF.

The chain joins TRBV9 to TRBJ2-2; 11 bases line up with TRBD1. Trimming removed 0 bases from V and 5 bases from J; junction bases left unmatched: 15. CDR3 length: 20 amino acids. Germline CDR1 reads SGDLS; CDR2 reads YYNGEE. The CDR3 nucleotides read TGTGCCAGCAGCGTAGCGGAACGGCGCTCGGGACAGGGGGGAACCGGGGAGCTGTTTTTT. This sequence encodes CASSVAERRSGQGGTGELFF.

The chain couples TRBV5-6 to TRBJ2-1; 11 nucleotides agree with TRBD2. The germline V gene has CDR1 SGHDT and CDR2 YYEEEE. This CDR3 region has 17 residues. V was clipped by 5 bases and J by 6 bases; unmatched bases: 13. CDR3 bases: TGTGCCAGCAGTTCCCACTCACTAGCGGGAGTAAGCAATGAGCAGTTCTTC. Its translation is CASSSHSLAGVSNEQFF. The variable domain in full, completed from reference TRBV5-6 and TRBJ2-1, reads DAGVTQSPTHLIKTRGQQVTLRCSPKSGHDTVSWYQQALGQGPQFIFQYYEEEERQRGNFPDRFSGHQFPNYSSELNVNALLLGDSALYLCASSSHSLAGVSNEQFFGPGTRLTVL.

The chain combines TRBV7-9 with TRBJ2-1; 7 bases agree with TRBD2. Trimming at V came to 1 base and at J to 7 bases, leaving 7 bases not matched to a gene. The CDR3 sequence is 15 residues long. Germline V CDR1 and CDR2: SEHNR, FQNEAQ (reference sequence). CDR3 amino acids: CASSLEYGGGNEQFF. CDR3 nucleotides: TGTGCCAGCAGCTTAGAATATGGGGGGGGGAATGAGCAGTTCTTC.

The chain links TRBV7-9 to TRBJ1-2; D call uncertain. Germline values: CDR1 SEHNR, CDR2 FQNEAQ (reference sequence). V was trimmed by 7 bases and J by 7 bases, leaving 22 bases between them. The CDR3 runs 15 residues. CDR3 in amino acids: CASTPIPASETGYTF. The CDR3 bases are TGTGCCAGCACCCCCATCCCGGCCTCGGAGACTGGCTACACCTTC.

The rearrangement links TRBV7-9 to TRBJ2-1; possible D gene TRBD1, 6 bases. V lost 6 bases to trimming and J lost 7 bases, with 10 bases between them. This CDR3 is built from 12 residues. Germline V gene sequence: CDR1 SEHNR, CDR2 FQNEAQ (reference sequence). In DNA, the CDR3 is TGTGCCAGCAGAAACAGGGAGAATGAGCAGTTCTTC. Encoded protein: CASRNRENEQFF.

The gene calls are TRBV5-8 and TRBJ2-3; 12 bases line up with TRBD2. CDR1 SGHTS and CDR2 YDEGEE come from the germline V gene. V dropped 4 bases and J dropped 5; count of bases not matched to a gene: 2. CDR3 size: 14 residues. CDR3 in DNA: TGTGCCAGCAGCCCGGGACTAGCGGGAGATACGCAGTATTTT. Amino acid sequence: CASSPGLAGDTQYF.

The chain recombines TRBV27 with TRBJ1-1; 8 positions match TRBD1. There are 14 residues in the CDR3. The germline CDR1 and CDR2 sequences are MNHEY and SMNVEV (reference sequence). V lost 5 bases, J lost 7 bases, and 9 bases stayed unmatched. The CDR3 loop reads CASSRTGRTGEAFF. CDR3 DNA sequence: TGTGCCAGCAGTAGGACAGGGCGGACAGGTGAAGCTTTCTTT.

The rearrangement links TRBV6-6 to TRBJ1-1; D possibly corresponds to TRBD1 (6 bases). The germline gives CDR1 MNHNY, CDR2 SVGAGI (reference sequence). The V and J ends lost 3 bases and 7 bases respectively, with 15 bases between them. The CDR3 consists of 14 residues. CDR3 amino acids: CASSYRGGAYEAFF. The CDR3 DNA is TGTGCCAGCAGTTATCGCGGGGGGGCTTATGAAGCTTTCTTT.

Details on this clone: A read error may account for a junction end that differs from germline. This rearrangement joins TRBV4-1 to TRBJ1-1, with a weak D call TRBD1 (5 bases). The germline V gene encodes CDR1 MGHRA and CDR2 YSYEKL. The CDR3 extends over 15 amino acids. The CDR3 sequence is CASSQEISGNSEAFF. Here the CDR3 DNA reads TGCGCCAGCAGCCAAGAAATATCAGGGAACTCTGAAGCTTTCTTT.

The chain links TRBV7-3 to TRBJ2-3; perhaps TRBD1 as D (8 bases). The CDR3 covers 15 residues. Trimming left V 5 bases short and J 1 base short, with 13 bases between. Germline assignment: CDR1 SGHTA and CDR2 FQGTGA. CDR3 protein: CASSPTGGGTDTQYF. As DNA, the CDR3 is TGTGCCAGCAGCCCAACAGGGGGGGGCACAGATACGCAGTATTTT.

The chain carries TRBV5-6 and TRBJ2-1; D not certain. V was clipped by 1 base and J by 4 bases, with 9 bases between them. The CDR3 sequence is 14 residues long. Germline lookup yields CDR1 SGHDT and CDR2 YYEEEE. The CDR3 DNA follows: TGTGCCAGCAGCTTGCGCGGATTATACAATGAGCAGTTCTTC. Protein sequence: CASSLRGLYNEQFF.

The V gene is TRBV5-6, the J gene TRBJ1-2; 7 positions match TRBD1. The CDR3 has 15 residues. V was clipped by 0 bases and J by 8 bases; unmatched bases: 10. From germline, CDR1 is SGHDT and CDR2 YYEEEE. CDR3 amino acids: CASSLEGRQGRGYTF. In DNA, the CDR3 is TGTGCCAGCAGCTTGGAGGGCAGACAGGGCAGGGGCTACACCTTC.

DNA of the CDR3: TGTGCCAGCAGTGGGCTTACTAGCGCCTGGACCTCTGGGGCCAACGTCCTGACTTTC. It codes for CASSGLTSAWTSGANVLTF. The rearrangement joins TRBV2 to TRBJ2-6; 7 positions agree with TRBD2. V shed 4 bases and J 0 bases; nucleotides not matched to a gene: 12. This CDR3 has 19 amino acids. Per the germline V gene, CDR1 is SNHLY and CDR2 is FYNNEI.

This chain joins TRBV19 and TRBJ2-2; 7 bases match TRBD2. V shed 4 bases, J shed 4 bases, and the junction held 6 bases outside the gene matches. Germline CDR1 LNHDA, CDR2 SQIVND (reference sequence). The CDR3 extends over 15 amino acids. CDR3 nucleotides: TGTGCCAGTAGTACCCGGACTAGGATCACCGGGGAGCTGTTTTTT. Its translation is CASSTRTRITGELFF. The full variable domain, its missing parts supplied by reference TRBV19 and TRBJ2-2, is DGGITQSPKYLFRKEGQNVTLSCEQNLNHDAMYWYRQDPGQGLRLIYYSQIVNDFQKGDIAEGYSVSREKKESFPLTVTSAQKNPTAFYLCASSTRTRITGELFFGEGSRLTVL.

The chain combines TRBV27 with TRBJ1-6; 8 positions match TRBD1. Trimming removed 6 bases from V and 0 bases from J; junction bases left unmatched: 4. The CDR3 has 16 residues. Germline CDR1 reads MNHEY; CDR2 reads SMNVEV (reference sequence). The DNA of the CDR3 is TGTGCCAGCAGCCTGGACAGGGACTCCTATAATTCACCCCTCCACTTT. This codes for CASSLDRDSYNSPLHF.

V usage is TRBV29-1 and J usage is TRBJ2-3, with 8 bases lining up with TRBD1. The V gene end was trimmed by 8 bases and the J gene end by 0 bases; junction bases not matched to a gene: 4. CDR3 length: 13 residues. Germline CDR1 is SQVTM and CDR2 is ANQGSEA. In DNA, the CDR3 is TGCAGCATGGGACAGGTTAGCACAGATACGCAGTATTTT. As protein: CSMGQVSTDTQYF.

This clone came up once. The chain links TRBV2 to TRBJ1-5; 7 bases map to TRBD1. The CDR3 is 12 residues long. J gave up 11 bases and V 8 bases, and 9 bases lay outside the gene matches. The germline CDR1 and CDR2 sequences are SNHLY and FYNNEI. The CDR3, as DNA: TGTGCCAGCGGGGACCACGACAGGGCCCAGCATTTT. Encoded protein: CASGDHDRAQHF. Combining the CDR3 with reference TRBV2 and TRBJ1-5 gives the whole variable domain EPEVTQTPSHQVTQMGQEVILRCVPISNHLYFYWYRQILGQKVEFLVSFYNNEISEKSEIFDDQFSVERPDGSNFTLKIRSTKLEDSAMYFCASGDHDRAQHFGDGTRLSIL.

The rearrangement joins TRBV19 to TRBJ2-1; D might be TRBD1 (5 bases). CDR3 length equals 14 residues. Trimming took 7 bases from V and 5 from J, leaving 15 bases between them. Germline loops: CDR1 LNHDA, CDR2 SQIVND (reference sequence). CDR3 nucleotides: TGTGCCAGTAACACAGGCTACACGGACAATGAGCAGTTCTTC. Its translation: CASNTGYTDNEQFF. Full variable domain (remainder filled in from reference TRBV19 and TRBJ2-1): DGGITQSPKYLFRKEGQNVTLSCEQNLNHDAMYWYRQDPGQGLRLIYYSQIVNDFQKGDIAEGYSVSREKKESFPLTVTSAQKNPTAFYLCASNTGYTDNEQFFGPGTRLTVL.

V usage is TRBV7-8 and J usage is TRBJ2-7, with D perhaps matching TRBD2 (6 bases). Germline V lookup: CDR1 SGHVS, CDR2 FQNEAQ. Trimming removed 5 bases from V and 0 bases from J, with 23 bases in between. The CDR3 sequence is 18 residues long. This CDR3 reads CASSAGRLLRGSSYEQYF. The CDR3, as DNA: TGTGCCAGCAGCGCCGGACGACTTCTGCGGGGTAGCTCCTACGAGCAGTACTTC.

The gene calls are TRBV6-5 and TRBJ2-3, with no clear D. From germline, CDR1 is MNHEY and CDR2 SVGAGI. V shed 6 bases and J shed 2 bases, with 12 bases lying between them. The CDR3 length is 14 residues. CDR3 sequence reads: CASRPGLFTDTQYF. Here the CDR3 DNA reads TGTGCCAGCAGGCCGGGTCTTTTCACAGATACGCAGTATTTT.

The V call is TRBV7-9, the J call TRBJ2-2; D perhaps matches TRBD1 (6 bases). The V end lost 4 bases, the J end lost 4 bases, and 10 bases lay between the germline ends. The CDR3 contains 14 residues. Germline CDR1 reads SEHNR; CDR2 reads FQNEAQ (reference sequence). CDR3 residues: CASSSTGITGELFF. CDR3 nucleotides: TGTGCCAGCAGCTCTACAGGGATCACCGGGGAGCTGTTTTTT.

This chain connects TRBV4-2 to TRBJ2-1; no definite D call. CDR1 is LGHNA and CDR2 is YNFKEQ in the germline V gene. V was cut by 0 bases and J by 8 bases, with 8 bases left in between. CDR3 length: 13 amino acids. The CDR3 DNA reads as TGTGCCAGCAGCCAAGATCGTCGGGATGAGCAGTTCTTC. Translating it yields CASSQDRRDEQFF.

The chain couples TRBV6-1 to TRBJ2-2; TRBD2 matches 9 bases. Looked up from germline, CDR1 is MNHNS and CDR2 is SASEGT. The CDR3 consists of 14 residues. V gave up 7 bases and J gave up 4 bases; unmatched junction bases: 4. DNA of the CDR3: TGTGCCAGCACGGCTAGCGGGGTCACCGGGGAGCTGTTTTTT. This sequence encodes CASTASGVTGELFF.